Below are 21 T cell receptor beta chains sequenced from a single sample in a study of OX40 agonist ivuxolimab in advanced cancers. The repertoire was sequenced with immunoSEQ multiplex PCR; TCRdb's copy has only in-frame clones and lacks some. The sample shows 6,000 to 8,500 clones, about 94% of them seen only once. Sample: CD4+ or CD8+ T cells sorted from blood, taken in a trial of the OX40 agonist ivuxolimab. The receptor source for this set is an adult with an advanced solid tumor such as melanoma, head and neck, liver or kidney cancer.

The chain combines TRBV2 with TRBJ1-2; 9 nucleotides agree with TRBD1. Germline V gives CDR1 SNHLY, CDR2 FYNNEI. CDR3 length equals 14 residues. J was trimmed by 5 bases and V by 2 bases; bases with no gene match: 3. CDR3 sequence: CASSESGTGYGYTF. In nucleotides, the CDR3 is TGTGCCAGCAGTGAATCGGGGACAGGGTATGGCTACACCTTC.

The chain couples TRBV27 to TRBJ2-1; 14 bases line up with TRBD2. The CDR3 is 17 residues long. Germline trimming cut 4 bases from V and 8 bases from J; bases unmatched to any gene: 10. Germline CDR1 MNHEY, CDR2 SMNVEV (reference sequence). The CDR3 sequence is CASSSGLAGELIHEQFF. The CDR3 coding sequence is TGTGCCAGCAGTTCGGGACTAGCGGGAGAACTGATCCATGAGCAGTTCTTC.

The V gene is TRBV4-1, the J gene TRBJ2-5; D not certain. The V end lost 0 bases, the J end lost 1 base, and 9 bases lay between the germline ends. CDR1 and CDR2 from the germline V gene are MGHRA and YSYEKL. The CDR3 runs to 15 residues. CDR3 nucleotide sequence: TGCGCCAGCAGCCAAGAGGGCAGAAGCCAAGAGACCCAGTACTTC. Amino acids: CASSQEGRSQETQYF.

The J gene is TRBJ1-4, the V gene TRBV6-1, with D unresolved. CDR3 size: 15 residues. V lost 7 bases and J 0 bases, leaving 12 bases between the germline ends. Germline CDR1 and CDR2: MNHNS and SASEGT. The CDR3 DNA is TGTGCCAGCACCGCTCGGCATACAACTAATGAAAAACTGTTTTTT. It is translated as CASTARHTTNEKLFF.

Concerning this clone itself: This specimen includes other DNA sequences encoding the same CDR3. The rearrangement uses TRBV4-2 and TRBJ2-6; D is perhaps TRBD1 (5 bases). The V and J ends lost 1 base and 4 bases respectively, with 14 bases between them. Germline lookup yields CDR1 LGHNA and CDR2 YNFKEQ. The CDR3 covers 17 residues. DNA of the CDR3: TGTGCCAGCAGCCAAGGCATAAGGGGTCGGGGGGCCAACGTCCTGACTTTC. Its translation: CASSQGIRGRGANVLTF.

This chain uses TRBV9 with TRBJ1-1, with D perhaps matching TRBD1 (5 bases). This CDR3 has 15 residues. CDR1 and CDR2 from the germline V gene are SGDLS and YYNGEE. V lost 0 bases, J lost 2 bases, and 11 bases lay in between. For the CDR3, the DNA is TGTGCCAGCAGCGTAGTAGGGACCCATAACACTGAAGCTTTCTTT. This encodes CASSVVGTHNTEAFF.

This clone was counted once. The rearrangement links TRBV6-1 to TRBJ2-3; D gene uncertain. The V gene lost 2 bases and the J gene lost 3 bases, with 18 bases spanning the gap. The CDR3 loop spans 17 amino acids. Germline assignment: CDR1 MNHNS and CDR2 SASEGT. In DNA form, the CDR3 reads TGTGCCAGCAGTGAATTCCATCGAGTAGAAGGGACAGATACGCAGTATTTT. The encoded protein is CASSEFHRVEGTDTQYF.

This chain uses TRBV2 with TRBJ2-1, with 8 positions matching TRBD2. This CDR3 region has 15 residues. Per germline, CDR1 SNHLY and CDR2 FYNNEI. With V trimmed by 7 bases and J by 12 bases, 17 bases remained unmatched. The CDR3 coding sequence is TGTGCCAGCATCGAAGGGATAGCGGGAAGACAAAGGCAGTTCTTC. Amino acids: CASIEGIAGRQRQFF. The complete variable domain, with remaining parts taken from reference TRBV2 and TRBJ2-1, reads EPEVTQTPSHQVTQMGQEVILRCVPISNHLYFYWYRQILGQKVEFLVSFYNNEISEKSEIFDDQFSVERPDGSNFTLKIRSTKLEDSAMYFCASIEGIAGRQRQFFGPGTRLTVL.

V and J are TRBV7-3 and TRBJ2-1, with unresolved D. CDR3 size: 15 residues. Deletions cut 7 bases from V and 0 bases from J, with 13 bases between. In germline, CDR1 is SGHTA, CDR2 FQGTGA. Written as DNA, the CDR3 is TGTGCCAGCACCCCCCGGTCGAGCTCCTACAATGAGCAGTTCTTC. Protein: CASTPRSSSYNEQFF.

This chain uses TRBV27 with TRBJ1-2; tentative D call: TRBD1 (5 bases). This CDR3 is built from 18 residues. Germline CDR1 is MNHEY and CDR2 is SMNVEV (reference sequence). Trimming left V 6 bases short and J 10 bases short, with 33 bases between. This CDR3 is CASRPSLVSGALRSNYTF. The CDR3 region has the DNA TGTGCCAGCAGACCCAGCCTGGTGTCCGGGGCCCTTAGGAGTAACTACACCTTC.

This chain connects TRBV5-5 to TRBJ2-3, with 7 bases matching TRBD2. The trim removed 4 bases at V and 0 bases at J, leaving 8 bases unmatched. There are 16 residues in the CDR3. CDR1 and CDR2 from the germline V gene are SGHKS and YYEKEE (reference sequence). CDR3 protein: CASSLGLGPSTDTQYF. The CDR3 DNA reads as TGTGCCAGCAGCCTCGGACTAGGGCCGAGCACAGATACGCAGTATTTT.

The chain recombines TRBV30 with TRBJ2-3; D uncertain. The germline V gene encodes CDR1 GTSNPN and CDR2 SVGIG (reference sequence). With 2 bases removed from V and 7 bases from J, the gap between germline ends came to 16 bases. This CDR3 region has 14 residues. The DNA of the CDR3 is TGTGCCTGGAGTCCAAAGCGTCCCACGAATACGCAGTATTTT. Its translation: CAWSPKRPTNTQYF.

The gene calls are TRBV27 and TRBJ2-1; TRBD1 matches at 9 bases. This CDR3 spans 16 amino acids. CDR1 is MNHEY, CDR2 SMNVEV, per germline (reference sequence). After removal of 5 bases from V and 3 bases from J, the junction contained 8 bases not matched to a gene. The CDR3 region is CASSPLGTGNYNEQFF. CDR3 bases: TGTGCCAGCAGTCCCTTAGGGACAGGGAACTACAATGAGCAGTTCTTC.

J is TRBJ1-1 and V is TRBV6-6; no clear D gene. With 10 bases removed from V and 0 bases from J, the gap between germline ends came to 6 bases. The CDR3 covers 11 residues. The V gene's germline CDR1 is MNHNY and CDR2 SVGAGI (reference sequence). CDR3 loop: CATLVNTEAFF. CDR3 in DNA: TGTGCCACCCTCGTGAACACTGAAGCTTTCTTT.

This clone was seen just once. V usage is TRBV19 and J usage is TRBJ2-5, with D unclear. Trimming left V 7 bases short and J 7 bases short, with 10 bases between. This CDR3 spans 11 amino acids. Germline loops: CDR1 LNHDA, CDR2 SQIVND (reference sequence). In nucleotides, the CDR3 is TGTGCCAGTACCAATAAGGGGACCCAGTACTTC. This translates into CASTNKGTQYF.

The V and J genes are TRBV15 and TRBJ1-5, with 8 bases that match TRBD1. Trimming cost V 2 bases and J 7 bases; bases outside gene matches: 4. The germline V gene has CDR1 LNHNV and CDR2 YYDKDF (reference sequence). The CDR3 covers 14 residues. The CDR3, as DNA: TGTGCCACCAGCAGACAGGGGGCAGGCCAGCCCCAGCATTTT. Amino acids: CATSRQGAGQPQHF.

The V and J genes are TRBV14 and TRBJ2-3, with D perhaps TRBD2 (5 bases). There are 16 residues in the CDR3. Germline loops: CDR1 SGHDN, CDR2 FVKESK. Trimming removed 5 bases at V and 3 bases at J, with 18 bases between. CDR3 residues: CASSFTQRGWTDTQYF. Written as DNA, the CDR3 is TGTGCCAGCAGCTTTACCCAACGGGGTTGGACAGATACGCAGTATTTT.

The CDR3 is CASTRDRGGNQPQHF. The CDR3 nucleotides are TGTGCCAGTACTAGGGACAGGGGGGGCAATCAGCCCCAGCATTTT. The rearrangement joins TRBV19 to TRBJ1-5, with 11 bases fitting TRBD1. The V gene end was trimmed by 7 bases and the J gene end by 2 bases; junction bases not matched to a gene: 4. CDR3 size: 15 residues. The germline V gene has CDR1 LNHDA and CDR2 SQIVND (reference sequence). The full variable domain, rest sourced from reference TRBV19 and TRBJ1-5, is DGGITQSPKYLFRKEGQNVTLSCEQNLNHDAMYWYRQDPGQGLRLIYYSQIVNDFQKGDIAEGYSVSREKKESFPLTVTSAQKNPTAFYLCASTRDRGGNQPQHFGDGTRLSIL.

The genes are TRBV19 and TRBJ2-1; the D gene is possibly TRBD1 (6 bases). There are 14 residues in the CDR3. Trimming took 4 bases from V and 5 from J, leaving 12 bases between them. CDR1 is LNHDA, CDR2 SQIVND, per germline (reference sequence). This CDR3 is CASSTLGANNEQFF. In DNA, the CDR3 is TGTGCCAGTAGTACCCTGGGGGCAAACAATGAGCAGTTCTTC.

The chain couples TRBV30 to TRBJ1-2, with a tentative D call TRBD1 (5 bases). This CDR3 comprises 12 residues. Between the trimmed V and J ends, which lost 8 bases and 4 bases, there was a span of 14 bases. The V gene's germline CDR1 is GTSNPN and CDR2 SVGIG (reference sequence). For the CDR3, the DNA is TGTGCCGGGGCCGGGGGGACCTATGGCTACACCTTC. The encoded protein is CAGAGGTYGYTF.

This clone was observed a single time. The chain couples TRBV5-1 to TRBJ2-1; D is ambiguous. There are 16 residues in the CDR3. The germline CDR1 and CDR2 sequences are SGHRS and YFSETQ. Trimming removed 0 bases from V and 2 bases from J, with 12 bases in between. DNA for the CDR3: TGCGCCAGCAGCTTGGATGTGGGATTCACCTACAATGAGCAGTTCTTC. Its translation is CASSLDVGFTYNEQFF.